The sequence of this T cell receptor beta chain was determined in a study of a mutant IDH1 vaccine in newly diagnosed glioma. Study as a whole: Patients arrived already treated with radiotherapy, temozolomide, or both, most having had both. The V12 visit happened in week 35, and the V13 visit happened in week 47.

In regard to this clone: The antigen remains undetermined.

The CDR3 sequence is 15 residues long. Between the trimmed V and J ends, which lost 3 bases and 2 bases, there was a span of 13 bases. Germline V gene lookup returns CDR1 SGHAT and CDR2 FQNNGV. Sequencing was performed with immunoSEQ multiplex PCR; in TCRdb, only in-frame clones are kept and a portion is missing. The sample lists around 53,000 clones, approximately 84% seen once, with roughly 4.3% in the top ten. This sample's time point: week 47, end of study. Each vaccine dose was 300 ug of mutant IDH1 20-mer peptide, with topical imiquimod. Whole-study results and caveats: Researchers report vaccine-induced immune responses in 93.3% of patients.

The V call is TRBV11-2, the J call TRBJ1-1, with a weak D call TRBD1 (6 bases). Sequencing used PBMCs, obtained from a glioma patient whose treatment included an IDH1 peptide vaccine. The origin of this receptor is a woman in her 30s with glioma. Some clones in this sample may be carry-over from other donors' samples. CDR3 sequence: CASSFSPGANTEAFF. In DNA, the CDR3 is TGTGCCAGCAGCTTTAGCCCGGGGGCAAACACTGAAGCTTTCTTT.